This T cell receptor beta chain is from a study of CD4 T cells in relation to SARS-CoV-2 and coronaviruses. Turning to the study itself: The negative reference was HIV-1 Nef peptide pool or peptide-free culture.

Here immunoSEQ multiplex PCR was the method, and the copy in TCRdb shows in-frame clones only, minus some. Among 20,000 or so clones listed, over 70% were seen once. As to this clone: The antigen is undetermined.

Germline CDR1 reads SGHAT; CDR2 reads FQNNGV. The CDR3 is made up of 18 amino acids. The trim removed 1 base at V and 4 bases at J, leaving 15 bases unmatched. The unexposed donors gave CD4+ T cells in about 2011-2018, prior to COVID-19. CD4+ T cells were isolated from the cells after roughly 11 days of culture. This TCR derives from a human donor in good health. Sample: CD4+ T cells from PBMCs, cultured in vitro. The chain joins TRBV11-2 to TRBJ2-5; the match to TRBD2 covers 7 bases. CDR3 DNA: TGTGCCAGCAGCTTAGTTGGGTCTAGCGGCCACCAAGGAGAGACCCAGTACTTC. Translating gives CASSLVGSSGHQGETQYF.